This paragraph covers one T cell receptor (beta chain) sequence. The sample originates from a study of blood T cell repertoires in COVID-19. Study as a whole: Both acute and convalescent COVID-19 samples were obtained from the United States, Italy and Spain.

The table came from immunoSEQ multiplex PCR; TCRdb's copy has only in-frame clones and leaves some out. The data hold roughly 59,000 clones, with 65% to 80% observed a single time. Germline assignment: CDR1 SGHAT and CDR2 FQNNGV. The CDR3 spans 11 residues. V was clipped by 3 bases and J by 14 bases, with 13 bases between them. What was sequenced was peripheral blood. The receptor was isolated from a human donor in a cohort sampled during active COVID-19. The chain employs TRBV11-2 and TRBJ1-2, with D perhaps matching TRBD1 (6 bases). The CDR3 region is CASSLGLQGTF. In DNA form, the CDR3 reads TGTGCCAGCAGCTTGGGCCTACAGGGAACCTTC.